A selection of T cell receptor beta chains follows, all from one sample in a study of shared clonotypes between healthy human individuals. TCRdb keeps only in-frame clones here, not all; method: immunoSEQ multiplex PCR. The data show roughly 2.4 million clones, with approximately 96% seen just once and 0.1% to 0.15% held by the top ten. Material for sequencing was naive CD4+ T cells sorted from blood. The receptors originated from a man aged 18 to 29 in good health. The conserved cysteine and the conserved F or W are not part of the CDR3 here. The D gene is left open where the match is weak.

v_gene	j_gene	d_gene	CDR3aa
TRBV7-8	TRBJ2-5	-	ASSLGTAETQY
TRBV6-1	TRBJ1-4	TRBD1	ASSEGAGGMKLF
TRBV5-1	TRBJ2-3	TRBD2	ASSSISGGTTDTQY
TRBV12-5	TRBJ1-5	TRBD1	ASGLVLGTVGQPQH
TRBV7-8	TRBJ2-7	-	ASSLVQGMGEQY
TRBV7-2	TRBJ2-7	TRBD2	ASSLVGTSPYEQY
TRBV10-3	TRBJ1-1	-	AISSRPPGNTEAF
TRBV28	TRBJ1-2	TRBD1	ASSLRTGRGYT
TRBV6-1	TRBJ1-3	-	ASSVTAGNTIY
TRBV28	TRBJ1-4	TRBD1	ASFGTATEKLF
TRBV28	TRBJ2-3	-	ASSGLEDTQY
TRBV6-1	TRBJ1-5	TRBD1	ASSDGGQGARPQH
TRBV6-1	TRBJ2-5	-	ASSEVGTQY
TRBV7-7	TRBJ2-5	TRBD2	ASSSGQAGGETQY
TRBV5-4	TRBJ2-5	TRBD1	ASSYGQGETQY
TRBV30	TRBJ2-5	-	AWSVGGAVAQY
TRBV2	TRBJ1-5	-	ASSATVGNQPQH
TRBV18	TRBJ2-3	-	ASLSYSTDTQY
TRBV2	TRBJ1-2	-	ASSEDRVAYGYT
TRBV6-1	TRBJ1-6	-	ASSEGGGNNSPLH
TRBV10-3	TRBJ2-1	TRBD2	AISAAGAPYNEQF
TRBV18	TRBJ1-1	-	ASSPTAANTEAF
TRBV30	TRBJ2-5	-	ACAGRETQY
TRBV5-1	TRBJ2-3	TRBD1	ASNPGQGSTDTQY
TRBV6-6	TRBJ1-1	TRBD1	ASSYARQGTTEAF
TRBV20-1	TRBJ1-1	-	SAKPDTEAF
TRBV4-1	TRBJ2-3	TRBD2	ASSQVERGAVDTQY
TRBV18	TRBJ1-4	-	ASSPRWREGNEKLF
TRBV6-1	-	TRBD2	AILEGTSTYEQY
TRBV18	TRBJ1-5	-	ASSPQGNNQPQH
TRBV25-1	TRBJ1-1	-	ASRKAMNTEAF
TRBV10-3	TRBJ1-5	TRBD1	AISPDRYQPQH
TRBV5-4	TRBJ1-3	TRBD1	ASSYDTGGASGNTIY
TRBV7-2	TRBJ2-3	TRBD2	ASSPQRGGADTQY
TRBV6-5	TRBJ2-3	TRBD1	ASSRTGAQDTQY
TRBV19	TRBJ2-1	TRBD1	AIWDRTGEQF
TRBV28	TRBJ1-2	-	ASIGDYGYT
TRBV4-3	TRBJ1-2	-	ASSQVFQGNGYT
TRBV30	TRBJ1-2	-	AWSVGSNYGYT
TRBV18	TRBJ2-2	-	ASSPYVNTGELF
TRBV4-2	TRBJ2-5	TRBD2	ASSRSGGTQY
TRBV4-3	TRBJ2-5	TRBD1	ASSQNRGVGETQY
TRBV5-1	TRBJ2-3	TRBD2	ASSLSGGSTDTQY
TRBV5-6	TRBJ2-7	TRBD2	ASSSGTSGFRIYEQY
TRBV7-2	TRBJ2-5	-	ASSLAPVGTYKGTQY